The 19 T cell receptor beta chains presented below share a single source sample, sequenced in a study of blood T cell repertoires in COVID-19. Profiling relied on immunoSEQ multiplex PCR, and the TCRdb table lists in-frame clones only, not all of them. The table records about 69,000 clones, 70% to 90% of them present only once. The sequenced sample was peripheral blood. These receptors came from a man between 25 and 39 years old with acute or convalescent COVID-19.

V and J are TRBV2 and TRBJ1-2; D call uncertain. Trimming took 4 bases from V and 4 from J, leaving 7 bases between them. Per the germline V gene, CDR1 is SNHLY and CDR2 is FYNNEI. The CDR3 is made up of 12 amino acids. The CDR3 coding sequence is TGTGCCAGCAGTGTCTCCCCCTATGGCTACACCTTC. Protein product: CASSVSPYGYTF.

The J gene is TRBJ2-6, the V gene TRBV7-6, with 7 bases identical to TRBD1. Trimming removed 0 bases from V and 0 bases from J; junction bases left unmatched: 14. CDR3 length: 21 residues. CDR1 and CDR2 (germline): SGHVS, FNYEAQ. This CDR3 reads CASSLAGAGTVLPSGANVLTF. For the CDR3, the DNA is TGTGCCAGCAGCTTAGCGGGGGCCGGGACAGTCCTCCCCTCTGGGGCCAACGTCCTGACTTTC.

The rearrangement uses TRBV28 and TRBJ2-7; TRBD2 matches at 11 bases. Germline V CDR1 and CDR2: MDHEN, SYDVKM. CDR3 size: 15 residues. V lost 3 bases and J lost 3; bases outside the gene matches: 4. The CDR3 protein is CASSFRLAGNYEQYF. CDR3 coding DNA: TGTGCCAGCAGTTTTCGACTAGCGGGGAACTACGAGCAGTACTTC. Full variable domain (remainder filled in from reference TRBV28 and TRBJ2-7): DVKVTQSSRYLVKRTGEKVFLECVQDMDHENMFWYRQDPGLGLRLIYFSYDVKMKEKGDIPEGYSVSREKKERFSLILESASTNQTSMYLCASSFRLAGNYEQYFGPGTRLTVT.

The V gene is TRBV29-1, the J gene TRBJ2-5; 9 nucleotides agree with TRBD1. V shed 0 bases, J shed 11 bases, and the junction held 7 bases outside the gene matches. Germline V gives CDR1 SQVTM, CDR2 ANQGSEA. CDR3 length: 13 amino acids. CDR3 DNA sequence: TGCAGCGTTGAAGATCGGGGACAGGGATTACAGTACTTC. Protein: CSVEDRGQGLQYF. Together with reference TRBV29-1 and TRBJ2-5, the CDR3 gives the full variable domain: SAVISQKPSRDICQRGTSLTIQCQVDSQVTMMFWYRQQPGQSLTLIATANQGSEATYESGFVIDKFPISRPNLTFSTLTVSNMSPEDSSIYLCSVEDRGQGLQYFGPGTRLLVL.

The count of this clone is one. V usage is TRBV9 and J usage is TRBJ2-3; TRBD1 agrees at 8 bases. V lost 0 bases and J lost 6; bases outside the gene matches: 6. The CDR3 consists of 15 residues. The germline V gene has CDR1 SGDLS and CDR2 YYNGEE. The CDR3 loop reads CASSVAGQGEDTQYF. DNA of the CDR3: TGTGCCAGCAGCGTAGCTGGACAGGGCGAGGATACGCAGTATTTT. The full variable domain, rest sourced from reference TRBV9 and TRBJ2-3, is DSGVTQTPKHLITATGQRVTLRCSPRSGDLSVYWYQQSLDQGLQFLIQYYNGEERAKGNILERFSAQQFPDLHSELNLSSLELGDSALYFCASSVAGQGEDTQYFGPGTRLTVL.

This chain uses TRBV2 with TRBJ1-1; D is uncertain. CDR3 length: 12 residues. Trimming shortened V by 3 bases and J by 9 bases, and 11 bases separated the two germline ends. The germline gives CDR1 SNHLY, CDR2 FYNNEI. CDR3 in DNA: TGTGCCAGCAGTGAGAGGGTAACTAAAGCTTTCTTT. This sequence encodes CASSERVTKAFF.

This chain connects TRBV30 to TRBJ1-5; 9 bases are a match to TRBD1. This CDR3 comprises 14 residues. The germline gives CDR1 GTSNPN, CDR2 SVGIG (reference sequence). Trimming cost V 1 base and J 5 bases; bases outside gene matches: 3. The CDR3 sequence: CAWSADRGYQPQHF. CDR3 nucleotide sequence: TGTGCCTGGAGTGCGGACAGGGGCTATCAGCCCCAGCATTTT.

The chain combines TRBV4-2 with TRBJ1-5; D perhaps matches TRBD1 (6 bases). V was pared by 2 bases and J by 1 base, with 9 bases between. CDR1 LGHNA and CDR2 YNFKEQ come from the germline V gene. This CDR3 spans 15 amino acids. This CDR3 is CASSQKDRSNQPQHF. CDR3 in DNA: TGTGCCAGCAGCCAAAAGGACAGAAGCAATCAGCCCCAGCATTTT.

The chain combines TRBV18 with TRBJ2-2; 10 bases fit TRBD2. CDR1 is KGHSH and CDR2 is LQKENI in the germline V gene. The CDR3 is made up of 16 amino acids. J lost 0 bases, V lost 3 bases, and 1 base had no gene match. CDR3 sequence reads: CASSPGLAANTGELFF. CDR3 nucleotide sequence: TGTGCCAGCTCACCCGGACTAGCGGCGAACACCGGGGAGCTGTTTTTT.

V and J are TRBV5-4 and TRBJ1-2; 7 nucleotides align to TRBD1. This CDR3 contains 14 residues. Germline assignment: CDR1 SGHNT and CDR2 YYREEE (reference sequence). The J segment lost 7 bases and the V segment lost 5 bases, leaving 11 bases of the junction unmatched. In DNA form, the CDR3 reads TGTGCCAGCAGACTGATGGCAGGGGGAGGTGGCTACACCTTC. It encodes CASRLMAGGGGYTF.

The gene calls are TRBV11-1 and TRBJ2-2; D might be TRBD2 (6 bases). Trimming took off 4 bases at V and 2 bases at J, with 11 bases between the two ends. The CDR3 spans 15 residues. CDR1 SGHAT and CDR2 FQDESV come from the germline V gene (reference sequence). The CDR3 region has the DNA TGTGCCAGCAGCTCGGGACTTCCTAACACCGGGGAGCTGTTTTTT. Protein product: CASSSGLPNTGELFF.

The chain carries TRBV5-6 and TRBJ1-1, with TRBD1 identical over 7 bases. Trimming removed 4 bases from V and 13 bases from J; junction bases left unmatched: 16. The CDR3 totals 14 residues. Germline CDR1 SGHDT, CDR2 YYEEEE. As DNA, the CDR3 is TGTGCCAGCAGCGCCCGGGACAGAGGTCTTGATGGTTTCTTT. Protein: CASSARDRGLDGFF. Using reference TRBV5-6 and TRBJ1-1 for the parts outside the CDR3, the full variable domain is DAGVTQSPTHLIKTRGQQVTLRCSPKSGHDTVSWYQQALGQGPQFIFQYYEEEERQRGNFPDRFSGHQFPNYSSELNVNALLLGDSALYLCASSARDRGLDGFFGQGTRLTVV.

The rearrangement uses TRBV30 and TRBJ1-6; D may be TRBD1 (6 bases). CDR1 GTSNPN and CDR2 SVGIG come from the germline V gene (reference sequence). CDR3 length: 17 amino acids. With 5 bases removed from V and 0 bases from J, the gap between germline ends came to 17 bases. In nucleotides, the CDR3 is TGTGCCTGGCAGCGACTTCAGGGGAACTCCTATAATTCACCCCTCCACTTT. Translating gives CAWQRLQGNSYNSPLHF.

The chain combines TRBV5-1 with TRBJ2-5; D is unresolved. Germline CDR1 and CDR2: SGHRS and YFSETQ. The CDR3 runs to 13 residues. V gave up 1 base and J gave up 3 bases, with 7 bases separating them. Here the CDR3 reads CASSLQQKETQYF. Here the CDR3 DNA reads TGCGCCAGCAGCTTGCAACAGAAAGAGACCCAGTACTTC.

V is TRBV29-1 and J is TRBJ2-5; 7 bases agree with TRBD1. Germline values: CDR1 SQVTM, CDR2 ANQGSEA. The length of the CDR3 is 15 residues. V trimming: 6 bases; J trimming: 2 bases; junction bases outside the gene matches: 12. The CDR3 DNA follows: TGCAGCGTGCGAACCGGGACAGAACCACAAGAGACCCAGTACTTC. It encodes CSVRTGTEPQETQYF.

J is TRBJ2-7 and V is TRBV11-2, with 8 bases aligning to TRBD2. Germline-derived CDR1 and CDR2 are SGHAT and FQNNGV. The CDR3 is made up of 14 amino acids. The ends lost 7 bases at V and 3 bases at J; junction bases unmatched: 8. CDR3 loop: CASTTSGGDYEQYF. The CDR3 DNA follows: TGTGCCAGCACCACTAGCGGAGGGGACTACGAGCAGTACTTC.

This clone was observed a handful of times. The V call is TRBV6-5, the J call TRBJ2-5, with 7 bases matching TRBD2. Trimming removed 4 bases from V and 2 bases from J; junction bases left unmatched: 7. Germline V gene lookup returns CDR1 MNHEY and CDR2 SVGAGI. This CDR3 comprises 15 residues. This CDR3 is CASSSDGGGQETQYF. The CDR3 nucleotides read TGTGCCAGCAGTTCCGACGGCGGGGGACAAGAGACCCAGTACTTC.

The V and J genes are TRBV29-1 and TRBJ2-1, with 10 bases matching TRBD2. Germline CDR1 reads SQVTM; CDR2 reads ANQGSEA. The CDR3 is 18 amino acids. V lost 4 bases to trimming and J lost 2 bases; unmatched junction nucleotides: 14. The CDR3 spells CSVVQQGLGLAAYNEQFF. For the CDR3, the DNA is TGCAGCGTTGTACAACAGGGGCTCGGACTAGCGGCCTACAATGAGCAGTTCTTC.

The chain is built from TRBV12-5 and TRBJ2-1; 10 nucleotides align to TRBD2. Per the germline V gene, CDR1 is LGHNT and CDR2 is FRNRAP. The CDR3 length is 15 residues. V shed 3 bases and J 6 bases; nucleotides not matched to a gene: 5. This chain's CDR3 is CASGLSSGGFNEQFF. CDR3 coding DNA: TGTGCTAGTGGTTTAAGTAGCGGGGGGTTCAATGAGCAGTTCTTC.